One sample yielded the 21 T cell receptor beta chains listed below, sequenced in a study of beta chain features in type 1 diabetes. Overall study findings and caveats: Researchers report that Type 1 diabetes patients had moderately but significantly shorter TCRB CDR3s across all four CD4+ subsets.

No antigen has been identified for these receptors. Expressed TCRB transcripts were sequenced, since all the RNA that had been isolated was reverse transcribed. This table comes from immunoSEQ multiplex PCR, and its TCRdb copy is limited to in-frame clones, with some not included. The sample lists about 160,000 clones, approximately 8% occurring once. The specimen was central memory CD4+ T cells from blood. All receptors come from a man aged 18-30 years with type 1 diabetes.

This chain links TRBV30 with TRBJ1-6, with D unresolved. Trimming cost V 3 bases and J 10 bases, with 16 bases left between them. The CDR3 runs 14 residues. Germline assignment: CDR1 GTSNPN and CDR2 SVGIG (reference sequence). This chain's CDR3 is CAWRGETGHSPLHF. In DNA, the CDR3 is TGTGCCTGGAGGGGCGAAACCGGCCACTCACCCCTCCACTTT.

The rearrangement links TRBV5-6 to TRBJ2-7; D is perhaps TRBD2 (6 bases). The CDR3 sequence is 14 residues long. V was shortened by 1 base and J by 6 bases, with 14 bases between the two germline ends. Germline loops: CDR1 SGHDT, CDR2 YYEEEE. The CDR3 nucleotides read TGTGCCAGCAGCTTGTTCTTAGCGGCGCGCGAGCAGTACTTC. This codes for CASSLFLAAREQYF.

This chain connects TRBV14 to TRBJ2-4; D may be TRBD1 (7 bases). The V gene lost 1 base and the J gene lost 7 bases, with 17 bases spanning the gap. The CDR3 is made up of 16 amino acids. Germline lookup yields CDR1 SGHDN and CDR2 FVKESK. CDR3 sequence (DNA): TGTGCCAGCAGCCAAGCGTCCGCAGGGGGGTTCAACATTCAGTACTTC. Its translation is CASSQASAGGFNIQYF.

This clone was found many times. The chain employs TRBV7-9 and TRBJ2-2; D is possibly TRBD2 (5 bases). The V end was cut by 3 bases, the J end by 8 bases, with 7 bases between. Per the germline V gene, CDR1 is SEHNR and CDR2 is FQNEAQ (reference sequence). This CDR3 region has 12 residues. The CDR3 DNA reads TGTGCCAGCAGCTTGGAGGAAGGGGAGCTGTTTTTT. Its protein is CASSLEEGELFF.

This clone was counted between two and nine times. This sequence joins TRBV5-1 and TRBJ2-5, with D tentatively TRBD2 (5 bases). V lost 3 bases to trimming and J lost 4 bases, with 13 bases between them. In germline, CDR1 is SGHRS, CDR2 YFSETQ. The CDR3 runs to 14 residues. The CDR3 bases are TGCGCCAGCAGCTCGACGGACTCCGGAGAGACCCAGTACTTC. The encoded protein is CASSSTDSGETQYF.

The table lists this clone with a few counts. At the DNA level, this CDR3 is encoded by other sequences in the same sample as well. This sequence joins TRBV18 and TRBJ2-1; 15 bases fit TRBD2. The germline CDR1 and CDR2 sequences are KGHSH and LQKENI. Germline trimming cut 3 bases from V and 8 bases from J; bases unmatched to any gene: 2. The CDR3 loop spans 15 amino acids. CDR3 DNA: TGTGCCAGCTCACCGGGACTAGCGGGAGGCGATGAGCAGTTCTTC. The encoded protein is CASSPGLAGGDEQFF. The whole variable domain, filled in from reference TRBV18 and TRBJ2-1, reads NAGVMQNPRHLVRRRGQEARLRCSPMKGHSHVYWYRQLPEEGLKFMVYLQKENIIDESGMPKERFSAEFPKEGPSILRIQQVVRGDSAAYFCASSPGLAGGDEQFFGPGTRLTVL.

Only a few counts were recorded for this clone. This rearrangement joins TRBV5-5 to TRBJ2-3; 12 bases are shared with TRBD2. Germline CDR1 is SGHKS and CDR2 is YYEKEE (reference sequence). The CDR3 contains 16 residues. J was trimmed by 3 bases and V by 5 bases; bases with no gene match: 7. The CDR3 sequence: CASRRLGTSGTDTQYF. The CDR3 nucleotides read TGTGCCAGCAGGCGTCTCGGGACTAGCGGGACAGATACGCAGTATTTT.

CDR3 amino acids: CASSVSGGYGYTF. As DNA, the CDR3 is TGTGCCAGCAGCGTCTCCGGGGGGTATGGCTACACCTTC. V and J are TRBV9 and TRBJ1-2; a possible D gene is TRBD1 (5 bases). The V end was cut by 2 bases, the J end by 5 bases, with 10 bases between. The CDR3 has 13 amino acids. From germline, CDR1 is SGDLS and CDR2 YYNGEE.

This clone was recorded a few times. V usage is TRBV28 and J usage is TRBJ2-6; 11 bases line up with TRBD1. Germline CDR1 and CDR2: MDHEN and SYDVKM. The CDR3 is 17 amino acids. Losses at the gene ends were 6 bases for V and 1 base for J; bases not matched to a gene: 5. The CDR3 DNA reads TGTGCCAGCAGCGGACAGGGGGCTTGGTCTGGGGCCAACGTCCTGACTTTC. This encodes CASSGQGAWSGANVLTF.

The CDR3 coding sequence is TGTGCCAGCAGCCTGGGAGGGACAGGCGTTTCCTACGAGCAGTACTTC. It specifies CASSLGGTGVSYEQYF. The J gene is TRBJ2-7, the V gene TRBV7-8, with D perhaps TRBD1 (8 bases). This CDR3 has 16 amino acids. Trimming removed 5 bases from V and 1 base from J, with 18 bases in between. The germline V gene has CDR1 SGHVS and CDR2 FQNEAQ.

V and J are TRBV7-2 and TRBJ1-3; perhaps TRBD1 as D (6 bases). Germline CDR1 reads SGHTA; CDR2 reads FQGNSA. The CDR3 extends over 14 amino acids. Trimming left V 4 bases short and J 4 bases short, with 11 bases between. The CDR3 reads CASSSPQGGNTIYF. The CDR3 region has the DNA TGTGCCAGCAGCTCACCTCAGGGGGGAAACACCATATATTTT. Drawing the rest from reference TRBV7-2 and TRBJ1-3, the complete variable domain is GAGVSQSPSNKVTEKGKDVELRCDPISGHTALYWYRQSLGQGLEFLIYFQGNSAPDKSGLPSDRFSAERTGGSVSTLTIQRTQQEDSAVYLCASSSPQGGNTIYFGEGSWLTVV.

J is TRBJ2-6 and V is TRBV5-4; D might be TRBD1 (6 bases). CDR1 is SGHNT and CDR2 is YYREEE in the germline V gene (reference sequence). V was clipped by 3 bases and J by 5 bases, with 12 bases between them. CDR3 size: 15 residues. The CDR3 DNA sequence: TGTGCCAGCAGCTCGCCCGGGACAAGGGCCAACGTCCTGACTTTC. This encodes CASSSPGTRANVLTF. Looking up the rest from reference TRBV5-4 and TRBJ2-6 gives the full variable domain: ETGVTQSPTHLIKTRGQQVTLRCSSQSGHNTVSWYQQALGQGPQFIFQYYREEENGRGNFPPRFSGLQFPNYSSELNVNALELDDSALYLCASSSPGTRANVLTFGAGSRLTVL.

This clone was seen only a few times. This rearrangement joins TRBV10-3 to TRBJ1-2, with a possible D match to TRBD1 (5 bases). Trimming stripped 4 bases from V and 2 bases from J, with 11 bases between. The V gene's germline CDR1 is ENHRY and CDR2 SYGVKD. The CDR3 contains 14 residues. CDR3 DNA sequence: TGTGCCATCAGTGTGGGGGGGATGAACTATGGCTACACCTTC. Translating it yields CAISVGGMNYGYTF.

The chain uses TRBV19 and TRBJ1-5; maybe TRBD1 (6 bases). Trimming took off 6 bases at V and 0 bases at J, with 9 bases between the two ends. This CDR3 spans 14 amino acids. Germline V gene lookup returns CDR1 LNHDA and CDR2 SQIVND (reference sequence). CDR3 region: CASSRTDSNQPQHF. The CDR3 nucleotides are TGTGCCAGTAGCCGGACAGATAGCAATCAGCCCCAGCATTTT.

CDR3 bases: TGCGCCAGCAGCTCAGGACCAGACAGGGCTGGCGAGCAGTACTTC. Protein: CASSSGPDRAGEQYF. The chain joins TRBV5-1 to TRBJ2-7; 7 bases line up with TRBD1. Germline V gene data show CDR1 as SGHRS and CDR2 as YFSETQ. With 3 bases clipped from V and 6 bases from J, the junction kept 12 bases outside the gene matches. The CDR3 runs to 15 residues.

The table lists this clone with a few counts. V and J are TRBV28 and TRBJ2-5; possibly TRBD2 for D (5 bases). CDR1 is MDHEN and CDR2 is SYDVKM in the germline V gene. With 6 bases removed from V and 6 bases from J, the gap between germline ends came to 14 bases. The CDR3 is 13 amino acids. The CDR3 loop reads CASSLEGVKTQYF. The CDR3 bases are TGTGCCAGCAGCTTAGAGGGAGTGAAGACCCAGTACTTC.

The sample holds many counts of this clone. This chain connects TRBV29-1 to TRBJ2-3; D is unclear. V was cut by 7 bases and J by 5 bases, with 13 bases left in between. Germline CDR1 SQVTM, CDR2 ANQGSEA. The CDR3 runs to 12 residues. Here the CDR3 reads CSGRPPGDTQYF. CDR3 in DNA: TGCAGCGGCCGACCGCCGGGAGATACGCAGTATTTT.

This clone turned up a few times. CDR3 sequence reads: CASSLRQGNYGYTF. DNA of the CDR3: TGTGCCAGCAGCCTAAGACAGGGGAACTATGGCTACACCTTC. This rearrangement joins TRBV5-4 to TRBJ1-2, with 8 bases identical to TRBD1. Trimming removed 4 bases from V and 2 bases from J; junction bases left unmatched: 4. This CDR3 is 14 amino acids long. Germline CDR1 and CDR2: SGHNT and YYREEE (reference sequence).

The chain combines TRBV28 with TRBJ2-7, with 10 bases aligning to TRBD2. Germline V lookup: CDR1 MDHEN, CDR2 SYDVKM. This CDR3 is 15 amino acids long. Trimming removed 7 bases from V and 3 bases from J; junction bases left unmatched: 9. The CDR3 DNA follows: TGTGCCAGCACCCTCAGCGGGAGGGCTCACTACGAGCAGTACTTC. It is translated as CASTLSGRAHYEQYF.

This clone was seen more than once but under ten times. CDR3 sequence: CASTGTGWEYF. CDR3 coding DNA: TGTGCCAGCACCGGGACAGGTTGGGAGTACTTC. V gene TRBV6-1 combines with J gene TRBJ2-4; 8 bases match TRBD1. Germline CDR1 MNHNS, CDR2 SASEGT. With 7 bases clipped from V and 14 bases from J, the junction kept 7 bases outside the gene matches. This CDR3 comprises 11 residues.

The gene calls are TRBV28 and TRBJ2-5; the D is unclear. TRBJ2-7 matches the DNA end more closely, so the J call is doubtful. The germline gives CDR1 MDHEN, CDR2 SYDVKM. The CDR3 has 14 residues. CDR3 DNA: TGTGCCAGCAACCTTTCGTACCGTGCCTACGAGCAGTACTTC. Its translation is CASNLSYRAYEQYF.